This TCR beta chain was observed in a study of T cell responses to AZD1222 COVID-19 vaccine. Clones were read by immunoSEQ multiplex PCR, and TCRdb kept only the in-frame ones, dropping some. The table shows 80,000 or so clones, with under 95% occurring only once. Germline CDR1 MNHNY, CDR2 SVGAGI (reference sequence). This CDR3 has 15 residues. The V gene lost 5 bases and the J gene lost 0 bases, with 12 bases spanning the gap. Study observations and caveats: Vaccine-associated CD4 TCRs spanned spike, dominant at 160-218 and 743-854. Increased Spike-specific TCR breadth and depth were observed after two AZD1222 doses.

To note about this clone: Its specificity is not known.

This sequence joins TRBV6-6 and TRBJ2-3; a weak D match, TRBD1 (6 bases). Sample: peripheral blood, taken 28 days after the second AZD1222 dose. The source of this sequence is an adult who received the AZD1222 COVID-19 vaccine. For the CDR3, the DNA is TGTGCCAGCAGTATCAACAGGGTCAGCACAGATACGCAGTATTTT. Residues: CASSINRVSTDTQYF.